This T cell receptor (beta chain) was recorded in a study of human T cells and chemical hapten exposure. Study background: Small discrepancies in pooled library volume mainly accounted for the varying TCR yields per sample. Overall study findings and caveats: TCRs above 1 in 1000 frequency stayed constant with DPC sensitization.

Time point noted: patch test 2, 6 weeks after DPC sensitization. As for treatment: therapeutic diphenylcyclopropenone sensitization with weekly scalp DPC. The study drew its donors from alopecia patients who were 18 to 70 years old and suitable for DPC. TCRdb passed the RACE reads through MiXCR, listing each CDR3 protein once. The data show some 84,000 distinct CDR3 sequences, more than 9% seen once. This clonotype has more than one count but fewer than ten. Antigen unknown. The junction departs from the called germline gene at one end, perhaps through a read error. The sample consisted of whole blood, taken in connection with sensitization to the hapten diphenylcyclopropenone (DPC). The sequence was collected from a woman between 50 and 59 years old with alopecia areata. Some clones in this sample may be carry-over from other donors' samples.

The CDR3 DNA reads TGCAGCGACCAGGGCCCCCACTACGGCTACACCTTC. It yields the protein CSDQGPHYGYTF. The chain uses TRBV29-1 and TRBJ1-2; possibly TRBD1 for D (5 bases). This CDR3 comprises 12 residues. Germline-derived CDR1 and CDR2 are SQVTM and ANQGSEA.